The 30 T cell receptor beta chains reported below all come from one sample, sequenced in a study of beta chain features in type 1 diabetes. All of the isolated RNA was reverse transcribed, so expressed TCRB transcripts were sequenced. Using immunoSEQ multiplex PCR, the repertoire was profiled, and TCRdb retains in-frame clones only, with some absent. The sample includes about 900,000 clones, 15% to 20% of them seen just once. Sample: naive CD4+ T cells from blood. The receptors derive from a woman aged 18 to 35 in good health.

This chain links TRBV4-3 with TRBJ2-3; the match to TRBD2 covers 15 bases. The CDR3 is 14 amino acids. CDR1 and CDR2 from the germline V gene are LGHNA and YSLEER. Trimming cost V 2 bases and J 13 bases; bases outside gene matches: 4. CDR3 amino acids: CASSQWTSGRVEYF. CDR3 nucleotides: TGCGCCAGCAGCCAATGGACTAGCGGGAGGGTTGAGTATTTT.

The chain links TRBV28 to TRBJ1-3, with D possibly matching TRBD1 (6 bases). CDR3 size: 15 residues. The ends were cut back, 5 bases at V and 2 bases at J, with 13 bases in the middle. From germline, CDR1 is MDHEN and CDR2 SYDVKM. The CDR3 region has the DNA TGTGCCAGCAGTCCCCCCGGGGGCCCTGGAAACACCATATATTTT. Protein sequence: CASSPPGGPGNTIYF. Using reference TRBV28 and TRBJ1-3 for the parts outside the CDR3, the full variable domain is DVKVTQSSRYLVKRTGEKVFLECVQDMDHENMFWYRQDPGLGLRLIYFSYDVKMKEKGDIPEGYSVSREKKERFSLILESASTNQTSMYLCASSPPGGPGNTIYFGEGSWLTVV.

V is TRBV25-1 and J is TRBJ2-1; 10 bases are shared with TRBD2. Trimming removed 7 bases from V and 8 bases from J; junction bases left unmatched: 5. Germline-derived CDR1 and CDR2 are MGHDK and SYGVNS. The CDR3 is made up of 13 amino acids. The CDR3 here is CASKGLAIDEQFF. The CDR3 DNA reads TGTGCCAGCAAGGGACTAGCGATCGATGAGCAGTTCTTC. Complete variable domain (other parts from reference TRBV25-1 and TRBJ2-1): EADIYQTPRYLVIGTGKKITLECSQTMGHDKMYWYQQDPGMELHLIHYSYGVNSTEKGDLSSESTVSRIRTEHFPLTLESARPSHTSQYLCASKGLAIDEQFFGPGTRLTVL.

J is TRBJ1-1 and V is TRBV7-2; maybe TRBD1 (6 bases). The CDR3 length is 15 residues. The germline CDR1 and CDR2 sequences are SGHTA and FQGNSA. Trimming left V 5 bases short and J 2 bases short, with 15 bases between. This chain's CDR3 is CASSAHRDDNTEAFF. In DNA, the CDR3 is TGTGCCAGCAGCGCACACAGGGACGACAACACTGAAGCTTTCTTT.

The V call is TRBV6-5, the J call TRBJ2-3; the D is unclear. The CDR3 contains 12 residues. V lost 5 bases and J 6 bases, leaving 9 bases between the germline ends. The V gene's germline CDR1 is MNHEY and CDR2 SVGAGI. This chain's CDR3 is CASSPTPDTQYF. The CDR3 DNA follows: TGTGCCAGCAGTCCCACCCCCGATACGCAGTATTTT.

This chain connects TRBV6-6 to TRBJ2-7; D is unresolved. This CDR3 comprises 12 residues. V lost 2 bases and J lost 9, with 11 bases in between. Germline values: CDR1 MNHNY, CDR2 SVGAGI (reference sequence). Written as DNA, the CDR3 is TGTGCCAGCAGTTACGACCGGTGGGGGCAGTACTTC. Translating gives CASSYDRWGQYF.

The chain carries TRBV20-1 and TRBJ2-1; D not resolved. Trimming removed 7 bases at V and 3 bases at J, with 7 bases between. CDR3 length: 11 amino acids. CDR1 DFQATT and CDR2 SNEGSKA come from the germline V gene (reference sequence). CDR3 bases: TGCAGTGGGGCGTTCTACAATGAGCAGTTCTTC. Residues: CSGAFYNEQFF.

There are a few counts of this clone. The CDR3 does not end in the conserved phenylalanine or tryptophan, so this is likely a read error. The DNA is left out, because the CDR3 cannot be placed on it with certainty; the CDR3 is given as TCRdb lists it. V and J are TRBV7-3 and TRBJ2-7; the table assigns TRBD1, which was not confirmed against the DNA. The germline CDR1 and CDR2 sequences are SGHTA and FQGTGA. The CDR3 has 9 residues if both end residues are counted. Here the CDR3 reads CASILKGVI.

The rearrangement links TRBV5-1 to TRBJ2-7; D is unclear. The V and J ends lost 4 bases and 3 bases respectively, with 11 bases between them. This CDR3 contains 13 residues. Looked up from germline, CDR1 is SGHRS and CDR2 is YFSETQ. The DNA of the CDR3 is TGCGCCAGCAGCGGCCGGCCACTCTACGAGCAGTACTTC. Its protein product is CASSGRPLYEQYF.

This clone was seen a few times. This chain joins TRBV19 and TRBJ2-3, with 7 bases that match TRBD2. J gave up 2 bases and V 5 bases, and 10 bases lay outside the gene matches. The CDR3 runs 16 residues. Germline assignment: CDR1 LNHDA and CDR2 SQIVND (reference sequence). The CDR3 region is CASSLGLAVNTDTQYF. The CDR3 DNA reads as TGTGCCAGTAGTCTCGGGCTAGCGGTGAACACAGATACGCAGTATTTT.

The rearrangement links TRBV7-2 to TRBJ1-1; D remains ambiguous. This CDR3 comprises 14 residues. Germline assignment: CDR1 SGHTA and CDR2 FQGNSA. The ends were cut back, 1 base at V and 4 bases at J, with 10 bases in the middle. The CDR3 region has the DNA TGTGCCAGCAGCTTAGGGGGTCAGAGCACTGAAGCTTTCTTT. It yields the protein CASSLGGQSTEAFF.

This clone was observed a few times. The CDR3 loop reads CASSPKNTGNGYTF. In DNA form, the CDR3 reads TGTGCCAGCTCACCAAAAAATACAGGGAACGGCTACACCTTC. The genes are TRBV18 and TRBJ1-2; the D gene is possibly TRBD1 (6 bases). Germline CDR1 KGHSH, CDR2 LQKENI. The CDR3 length is 14 residues. Trimming took 2 bases from V and 8 from J, leaving 15 bases between them.

In its sample, this clone was seen a few times. DNA of the CDR3: TGCGCCAGCAGCCAAGATGCCGGCTACGAGCAGTACTTC. Translating it yields CASSQDAGYEQYF. The chain joins TRBV4-1 to TRBJ2-7; D remains unclear. Germline values: CDR1 MGHRA, CDR2 YSYEKL. The CDR3 covers 13 residues. Trimming left V 0 bases short and J 3 bases short, with 6 bases between.

The chain recombines TRBV14 with TRBJ2-5; maybe TRBD2 (7 bases). CDR1 SGHDN and CDR2 FVKESK come from the germline V gene. The V gene lost 3 bases and the J gene lost 1 base, with 9 bases spanning the gap. The CDR3 has 14 residues. CDR3 DNA sequence: TGTGCCAGCAGCCAGGGGGGGCTCCAAGAGACCCAGTACTTC. This sequence encodes CASSQGGLQETQYF.

The gene calls are TRBV27 and TRBJ2-3; 9 bases align to TRBD2. Germline V gene sequence: CDR1 MNHEY, CDR2 SMNVEV (reference sequence). V shed 6 bases and J 6 bases; nucleotides not matched to a gene: 10. This CDR3 comprises 15 residues. As DNA, the CDR3 is TGTGCCAGCAGAGCTAGCGGGACCACGGCGGATACGCAGTATTTT. Its translation is CASRASGTTADTQYF.

This rearrangement joins TRBV5-1 to TRBJ2-1; D unclear. Per the germline V gene, CDR1 is SGHRS and CDR2 is YFSETQ. Deletions cut 1 base from V and 0 bases from J, with 8 bases between. This CDR3 is 15 amino acids long. The DNA for the CDR3 is TGCGCCAGCAGCTTGTCTCTGAGCTCCTACAATGAGCAGTTCTTC. Its translation is CASSLSLSSYNEQFF.

Written as DNA, the CDR3 is TGCGCCAGCAGCCCAACGACTAGAACCTACAATGAGCAGTTCTTC. Translated: CASSPTTRTYNEQFF. This chain joins TRBV5-1 and TRBJ2-1, with D possibly TRBD2 on 6 matching bases. This CDR3 spans 15 amino acids. CDR1 and CDR2 (germline): SGHRS, YFSETQ. Trimming removed 4 bases from V and 2 bases from J, with 13 bases in between.

In its sample, this clone was seen a few times. The chain is built from TRBV6-6 and TRBJ2-2; the D gene could be TRBD1 or TRBD2 (7 bases each). Trimming pared 9 bases from V and 0 bases from J, leaving 17 bases between. Germline CDR1 is MNHNY and CDR2 is SVGAGI (reference sequence). This CDR3 is 16 amino acids long. The CDR3 loop is CASRQGGPSNTGELFF. Here the CDR3 DNA reads TGTGCCAGTCGACAGGGAGGGCCCTCGAACACCGGGGAGCTGTTTTTT.

The chain employs TRBV10-3 and TRBJ2-3; 8 bases line up with TRBD2. The germline V gene encodes CDR1 ENHRY and CDR2 SYGVKD. The CDR3 is made up of 18 amino acids. With V trimmed by 0 bases and J by 8 bases, 16 bases remained unmatched. For the CDR3, the DNA is TGTGCCATCAGTGAGTCGAGGACTATCACGGGAGGGCCGGCTACGCAGTATTTT. It codes for CAISESRTITGGPATQYF.

This chain uses TRBV7-2 with TRBJ2-7; no clear D gene. This CDR3 is built from 14 residues. V dropped 5 bases and J dropped 3 bases, with 14 bases sitting between them. Per the germline V gene, CDR1 is SGHTA and CDR2 is FQGNSA. CDR3 nucleotide sequence: TGTGCCAGCAGCCCAATGGGTTCGATCTACGAGCAGTACTTC. It is translated as CASSPMGSIYEQYF. Variable domain in full (rest from reference TRBV7-2 and TRBJ2-7): GAGVSQSPSNKVTEKGKDVELRCDPISGHTALYWYRQSLGQGLEFLIYFQGNSAPDKSGLPSDRFSAERTGGSVSTLTIQRTQQEDSAVYLCASSPMGSIYEQYFGPGTRLTVT.

V usage is TRBV6-6 and J usage is TRBJ1-1; D gene uncertain. The CDR3 runs to 16 residues. Trimming removed 0 bases at V and 0 bases at J, with 11 bases between. Per germline, CDR1 MNHNY and CDR2 SVGAGI (reference sequence). CDR3 protein: CASSYSRIDMNTEAFF. The CDR3 DNA follows: TGTGCCAGCAGTTACTCCCGCATAGACATGAACACTGAAGCTTTCTTT.

This clone showed up just a few times. The chain couples TRBV5-1 to TRBJ2-1; TRBD2 aligns across 11 bases. Germline lookup yields CDR1 SGHRS and CDR2 YFSETQ. The J segment lost 7 bases and the V segment lost 5 bases, leaving 11 bases of the junction unmatched. The CDR3 loop spans 16 amino acids. CDR3 sequence: CASSRLAGISLNEQFF. CDR3 bases: TGCGCCAGCAGTCGACTAGCGGGAATATCCTTAAATGAGCAGTTCTTC.

The V call is TRBV7-2, the J call TRBJ2-2, with D unresolved. This CDR3 contains 14 residues. The germline gives CDR1 SGHTA, CDR2 FQGNSA. V was cut by 8 bases and J by 3 bases, with 13 bases left in between. The CDR3 loop is CASAPNKDTGELFF. For the CDR3, the DNA is TGTGCCAGCGCCCCTAATAAGGACACCGGGGAGCTGTTTTTT.

This sequence joins TRBV6-5 and TRBJ2-6; D may be TRBD1 (6 bases). The CDR3 totals 15 residues. V lost 6 bases and J lost 4, with 13 bases in between. The germline CDR1 and CDR2 sequences are MNHEY and SVGAGI. CDR3 DNA: TGTGCCAGCAGGGGAACAGGGTTGGGGGCCAACGTCCTGACTTTC. Residues: CASRGTGLGANVLTF.

The V gene is TRBV28, the J gene TRBJ1-5; D is undetermined. Germline V gene lookup returns CDR1 MDHEN and CDR2 SYDVKM. Trimming stripped 6 bases from V and 4 bases from J, with 10 bases between. The CDR3 has 13 residues. CDR3 bases: TGTGCCAGCAGGGAAGGCAGTAATCAGCCCCAGCATTTT. It encodes CASREGSNQPQHF.

This clone was counted a few times. This sequence joins TRBV28 and TRBJ1-1; D is perhaps TRBD1 (5 bases). CDR3 length: 13 residues. CDR1 and CDR2 from the germline V gene are MDHEN and SYDVKM. V shed 6 bases and J shed 0 bases, with 8 bases lying between them. CDR3 sequence: CASRGQMNTEAFF. The CDR3, as DNA: TGTGCCAGCAGAGGACAAATGAACACTGAAGCTTTCTTT.

The V and J genes are TRBV7-8 and TRBJ1-5, with D possibly matching TRBD1 (5 bases). Trimming left V 2 bases short and J 2 bases short, with 10 bases between. Germline-derived CDR1 and CDR2 are SGHVS and FQNEAQ. The CDR3 length is 15 residues. CDR3 sequence reads: CASSLTRQRNQPQHF. CDR3 in DNA: TGTGCCAGCAGCTTAACCAGACAGCGCAATCAGCCCCAGCATTTT.

A few counts support this clone. The chain couples TRBV2 to TRBJ2-1, with no clear D. The V gene lost 2 bases and the J gene lost 4 bases, with 21 bases spanning the gap. CDR3 size: 18 residues. Germline V CDR1 and CDR2: SNHLY, FYNNEI. CDR3 nucleotide sequence: TGTGCCAGCAGTGAAAGGGTGCTTTTCCCCCGGATTTACAATGAGCAGTTCTTC. It yields the protein CASSERVLFPRIYNEQFF.

This chain uses TRBV29-1 with TRBJ2-1, with 14 bases fitting TRBD2. This CDR3 region has 20 residues. V was clipped by 4 bases and J by 6 bases; unmatched bases: 20. Germline loops: CDR1 SQVTM, CDR2 ANQGSEA. CDR3 region: CSVAKPWTSGRPRYGNEQFF. CDR3 nucleotides: TGCAGCGTTGCCAAACCCTGGACTAGCGGGAGGCCACGGTACGGCAATGAGCAGTTCTTC.

This clone came up a few times. This chain connects TRBV2 to TRBJ2-5, with D perhaps matching TRBD2 (5 bases). This CDR3 has 13 residues. CDR1 and CDR2 (germline): SNHLY, FYNNEI. Trimming pared 6 bases from V and 7 bases from J, leaving 15 bases between. CDR3 loop: CASSPRWERTQYF. The CDR3 nucleotides are TGTGCCAGCAGCCCTAGGTGGGAGCGGACCCAGTACTTC. The variable domain in full, completed from reference TRBV2 and TRBJ2-5, reads EPEVTQTPSHQVTQMGQEVILRCVPISNHLYFYWYRQILGQKVEFLVSFYNNEISEKSEIFDDQFSVERPDGSNFTLKIRSTKLEDSAMYFCASSPRWERTQYFGPGTRLLVL.